Listed below are T cell receptor beta chains from one sample, sequenced in a study of blood T cell repertoires in COVID-19. Only in-frame clones appear in the TCRdb table, and some are missing; sequencing was by immunoSEQ multiplex PCR. The data hold tens of thousands of clones, with 88% observed a single time. The sequenced material came from peripheral blood. The source is a human donor in a cohort sampled during active COVID-19. The CDR3 runs from the conserved cysteine through the conserved F or W. The order of the fields is CDR3 DNA, CDR3 protein, V gene, CDR3 length, D gene, J gene, clone size. The D gene is left open where the match is weak. Size tells how often a clone was seen (once, few, many) or the class of an expanded clone, and some rows leave it out.

cdr3_nt: TGTGCCAGCAGTGAAGGGGGACTGGGAGACAATCAGCCCCAGCATTTT
cdr3_aa: CASSEGGLGDNQPQHF
v_call: TRBV6-1
cdr3_length: 16
d_call: .
j_call: TRBJ1-5
clone_size: .

cdr3_nt: TGTGCCAGCAGCTTAGAAGACAGCCGGGATACGCAGTATTTT
cdr3_aa: CASSLEDSRDTQYF
v_call: TRBV7-2
cdr3_length: 14
d_call: .
j_call: TRBJ2-3
clone_size: .

cdr3_nt: TGCGCCAGCAGCTTGGCTTCGGGGAAAGGAGAGACCCAGTACTTC
cdr3_aa: CASSLASGKGETQYF
v_call: TRBV5-1
cdr3_length: 15
d_call: .
j_call: TRBJ2-5
clone_size: .

cdr3_nt: TGTGCCAGCAGTCGGACAGGGAGCTACAATGAGCAGTTCTTC
cdr3_aa: CASSRTGSYNEQFF
v_call: TRBV6-6
cdr3_length: 14
d_call: TRBD1
j_call: TRBJ2-1
clone_size: .

cdr3_nt: TGTGCCAGCACTACAGGGTTTTCACCCCTCCACTTT
cdr3_aa: CASTTGFSPLHF
v_call: TRBV2
cdr3_length: 12
d_call: .
j_call: TRBJ1-6
clone_size: .

cdr3_nt: TGTGCCAGCAGCACGAGCGGGGGCTCGGGCGAGCAGTACTTC
cdr3_aa: CASSTSGGSGEQYF
v_call: TRBV7-2
cdr3_length: 14
d_call: TRBD2
j_call: TRBJ2-7
clone_size: .

cdr3_nt: TGTGCCAGCAGTTTAAGCCTAGCGGGACGCACAGATACGCAGTATTTT
cdr3_aa: CASSLSLAGRTDTQYF
v_call: TRBV27
cdr3_length: 16
d_call: TRBD2
j_call: TRBJ2-3
clone_size: .

cdr3_nt: TGTGCCAGCAGCCAAGATCTTTCCGGGGAGCTGTTTTTT
cdr3_aa: CASSQDLSGELFF
v_call: TRBV14
cdr3_length: 13
d_call: .
j_call: TRBJ2-2
clone_size: once

cdr3_nt: TGCGCCAGCAGCTTGGGTCTGGCTTACAATGAGCAGTTCTTC
cdr3_aa: CASSLGLAYNEQFF
v_call: TRBV5-1
cdr3_length: 14
d_call: .
j_call: TRBJ2-1
clone_size: .

cdr3_nt: TGTGCCAGCAGCATATACGGACAGGGTGGTTCACCCCTCCACTTT
cdr3_aa: CASSIYGQGGSPLHF
v_call: TRBV9
cdr3_length: 15
d_call: TRBD1
j_call: TRBJ1-6
clone_size: many

cdr3_nt: TGCGCCAGCAGCTCGGGACAGGGGAGTGACATTCAGTACTTC
cdr3_aa: CASSSGQGSDIQYF
v_call: TRBV5-1
cdr3_length: 14
d_call: TRBD1
j_call: TRBJ2-4
clone_size: .

cdr3_nt: TGTGCCAGCAGTCCAAGCGGGCACTACAATGAGCAGTTCTTC
cdr3_aa: CASSPSGHYNEQFF
v_call: TRBV6-5
cdr3_length: 14
d_call: .
j_call: TRBJ2-1
clone_size: .

cdr3_nt: TGTGCCAGCAGTGACCTCCCTACCCTAGCCAAAAACATTCAGTACTTC
cdr3_aa: CASSDLPTLAKNIQYF
v_call: TRBV2
cdr3_length: 16
d_call: .
j_call: TRBJ2-4
clone_size: .

cdr3_nt: TGCGCCAGCAGCTTGGGTAGCGGGGGGACAGCAGATACGCAGTATTTT
cdr3_aa: CASSLGSGGTADTQYF
v_call: TRBV5-1
cdr3_length: 16
d_call: TRBD2
j_call: TRBJ2-3
clone_size: .

cdr3_nt: TGTGCCAGCGCCCGGGGGAACTATGGCTACACCTTC
cdr3_aa: CASARGNYGYTF
v_call: TRBV3-1/TRBV3-2
cdr3_length: 12
d_call: .
j_call: TRBJ1-2
clone_size: once

cdr3_nt: TGTGCCAGCAGCTTGGAGGCAGGGGGGACCGGGGAGCTGTTTTTT
cdr3_aa: CASSLEAGGTGELFF
v_call: TRBV5-4
cdr3_length: 15
d_call: .
j_call: TRBJ2-2
clone_size: .

cdr3_nt: TGCAGCGTAATTACAGGGGGAAATGTCAACGAGCAGTACTTC
cdr3_aa: CSVITGGNVNEQYF
v_call: TRBV29-1
cdr3_length: 14
d_call: TRBD1
j_call: TRBJ2-7
clone_size: .

cdr3_nt: TGTGCCTGGAGTACCTCGGAAAACATTCAGTACTTC
cdr3_aa: CAWSTSENIQYF
v_call: TRBV30
cdr3_length: 12
d_call: .
j_call: TRBJ2-4
clone_size: .

cdr3_nt: TGTGCCAGCAGCCCGAGTAGCGGGGGCCAAGAGACCCAGTACTTC
cdr3_aa: CASSPSSGGQETQYF
v_call: TRBV5-4
cdr3_length: 15
d_call: TRBD2
j_call: TRBJ2-5
clone_size: .

cdr3_nt: TGTGCTAGTACTCGGGGTAGCAATCAGCCCCAGCATTTT
cdr3_aa: CASTRGSNQPQHF
v_call: TRBV12-5
cdr3_length: 13
d_call: .
j_call: TRBJ1-5
clone_size: .

cdr3_nt: TGTGCCAGCAGTTTAGAACAGGGACGTGAAAAACTGTTTTTT
cdr3_aa: CASSLEQGREKLFF
v_call: TRBV28
cdr3_length: 14
d_call: .
j_call: TRBJ1-4
clone_size: .

cdr3_nt: TGTGCCTGGAGCGCGGGGGTAGACACCATATATTTT
cdr3_aa: CAWSAGVDTIYF
v_call: TRBV30
cdr3_length: 12
d_call: .
j_call: TRBJ1-3
clone_size: .

cdr3_nt: TGCGCCAGCAGCCAACGGGGGGTCAGTCAGCCCCAGCATTTT
cdr3_aa: CASSQRGVSQPQHF
v_call: TRBV4-1
cdr3_length: 14
d_call: .
j_call: TRBJ1-5
clone_size: few

cdr3_nt: TGTGCCAGCAGCTTAGGGGACAGGGAGCCAGAGACCCAGTACTTC
cdr3_aa: CASSLGDREPETQYF
v_call: TRBV7-9
cdr3_length: 15
d_call: TRBD1
j_call: TRBJ2-5
clone_size: .

cdr3_nt: TGTGCCAGCAGGCCGGTGGGGGCAGGGACCCAGTACTTC
cdr3_aa: CASRPVGAGTQYF
v_call: TRBV27
cdr3_length: 13
d_call: .
j_call: TRBJ2-5
clone_size: .

cdr3_nt: TGTGCCAGCCGGAAGACAGGGTTGAACACTGAAGCTTTCTTT
cdr3_aa: CASRKTGLNTEAFF
v_call: TRBV19
cdr3_length: 14
d_call: TRBD1
j_call: TRBJ1-1
clone_size: .

cdr3_nt: TGTGCCAGCAGTTACGGGACAGGGTATTCACCCCTCCACTTT
cdr3_aa: CASSYGTGYSPLHF
v_call: TRBV6-2/TRBV6-3
cdr3_length: 14
d_call: TRBD1
j_call: TRBJ1-6
clone_size: .

cdr3_nt: TGTGCCAGCAGCTTCTCGGACAGGGCGACTGAAGCTTTCTTT
cdr3_aa: CASSFSDRATEAFF
v_call: TRBV7-8
cdr3_length: 14
d_call: TRBD1
j_call: TRBJ1-1
clone_size: .